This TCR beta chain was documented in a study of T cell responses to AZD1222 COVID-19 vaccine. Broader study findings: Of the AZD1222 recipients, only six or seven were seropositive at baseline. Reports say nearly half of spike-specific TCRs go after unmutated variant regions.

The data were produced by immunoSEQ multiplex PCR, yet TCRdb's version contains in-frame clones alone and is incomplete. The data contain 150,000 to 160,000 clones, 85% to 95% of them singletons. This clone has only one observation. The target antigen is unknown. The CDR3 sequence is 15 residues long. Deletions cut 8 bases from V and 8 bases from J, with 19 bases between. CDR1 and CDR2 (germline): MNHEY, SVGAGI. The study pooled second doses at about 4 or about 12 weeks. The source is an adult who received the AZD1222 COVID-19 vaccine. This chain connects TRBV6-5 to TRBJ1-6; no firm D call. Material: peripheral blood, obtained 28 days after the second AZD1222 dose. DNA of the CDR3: TGTGCCAGCGACCTTACACGGGTCGCGCATTCACCCCTCCACTTT. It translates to CASDLTRVAHSPLHF.